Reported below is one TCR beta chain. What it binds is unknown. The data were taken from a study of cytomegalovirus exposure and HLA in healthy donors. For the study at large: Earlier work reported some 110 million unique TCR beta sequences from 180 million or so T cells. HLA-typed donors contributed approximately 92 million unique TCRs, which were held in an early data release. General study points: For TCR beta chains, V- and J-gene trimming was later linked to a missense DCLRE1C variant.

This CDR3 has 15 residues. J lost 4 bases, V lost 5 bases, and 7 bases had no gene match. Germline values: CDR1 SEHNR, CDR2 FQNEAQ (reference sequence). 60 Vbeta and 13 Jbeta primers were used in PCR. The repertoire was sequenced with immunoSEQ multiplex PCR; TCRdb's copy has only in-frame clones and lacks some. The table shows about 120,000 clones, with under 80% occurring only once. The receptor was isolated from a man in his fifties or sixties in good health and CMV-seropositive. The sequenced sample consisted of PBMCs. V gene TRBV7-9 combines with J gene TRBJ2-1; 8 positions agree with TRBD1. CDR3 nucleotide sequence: TGTGCCAGCAGCCCTCCACAGGGGGGATACAATGAGCAGTTCTTC. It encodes CASSPPQGGYNEQFF.